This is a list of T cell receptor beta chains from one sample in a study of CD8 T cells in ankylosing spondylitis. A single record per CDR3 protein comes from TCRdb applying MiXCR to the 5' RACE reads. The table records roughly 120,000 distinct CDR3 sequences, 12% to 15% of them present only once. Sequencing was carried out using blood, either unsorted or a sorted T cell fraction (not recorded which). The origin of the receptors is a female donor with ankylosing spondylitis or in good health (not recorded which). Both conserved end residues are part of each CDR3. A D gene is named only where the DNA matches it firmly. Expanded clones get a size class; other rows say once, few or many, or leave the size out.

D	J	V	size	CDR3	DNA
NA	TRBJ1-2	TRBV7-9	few	CASSLTPYIGTAYGYTF	TGTGCCAGCAGCTTGACCCCGTACATCGGGACGGCCTATGGCTACACCTTC
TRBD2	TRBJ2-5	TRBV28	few	CASSLGMSRGGLKYF	TGTGCCAGCAGCCTCGGAATGAGCCGGGGGGGCCTAAAGTACTTC
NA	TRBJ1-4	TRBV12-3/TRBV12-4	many	CASSLAGSSNEKLFF	TGTGCCAGCAGTTTAGCCGGGAGTTCTAATGAAAAACTGTTTTTT
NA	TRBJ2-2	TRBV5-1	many	CASSSNPRQGNTGELFF	TGCGCCAGCAGCTCGAATCCCCGGCAGGGGAACACCGGGGAGCTGTTTTTT
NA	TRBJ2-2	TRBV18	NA	CASSSIGAKNTGELFF	TGTGCCAGCTCGTCTATCGGGGCGAAGAACACCGGGGAGCTGTTTTTT
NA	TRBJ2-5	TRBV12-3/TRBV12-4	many	CASSLAISGQETQYF	TGTGCCAGCAGTTTAGCAATTTCAGGGCAAGAGACCCAGTACTTC
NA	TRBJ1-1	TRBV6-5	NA	CASSYSQRGRNTEAFF	TGTGCCAGCAGTTACTCACAGAGAGGAAGGAACACTGAAGCTTTCTTT
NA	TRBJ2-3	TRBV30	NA	CAWVPGTDTQYF	TGTGCCTGGGTTCCAGGCACAGATACGCAGTATTTT
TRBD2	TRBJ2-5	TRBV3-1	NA	CASSQGLAVQETQYF	TGTGCCAGCAGCCAGGGACTAGCGGTCCAAGAGACCCAGTACTTC
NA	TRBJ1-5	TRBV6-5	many	CASSYKQGSNQPQHF	TGTGCCAGCAGTTACAAACAGGGAAGCAATCAGCCCCAGCATTTT
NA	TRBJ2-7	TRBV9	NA	CASRHCSNSSYEQYF	TGTGCCAGCCGTCATTGCTCCAACAGCTCCTACGAGCAGTACTTC
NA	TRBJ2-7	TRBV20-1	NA	CSASFISYEQYF	TGCAGTGCTAGCTTTATCTCCTACGAGCAGTACTTC
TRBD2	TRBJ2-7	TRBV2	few	CASLGLAGSLSRDF	TGTGCCAGCCTGGGACTAGCGGGATCCCTTTCTAGGGACTTC
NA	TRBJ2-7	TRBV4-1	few	CASSQGGSDSYEQYF	TGCGCCAGCAGCCAAGGTGGGAGTGATTCCTACGAGCAGTACTTC
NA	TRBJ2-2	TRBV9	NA	CASSVATNTGELFF	TGTGCCAGCAGCGTAGCCACGAACACCGGGGAGCTGTTTTTT
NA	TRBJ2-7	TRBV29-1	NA	CSVVASSYEQYF	TGCAGCGTTGTGGCCAGCTCCTACGAGCAGTACTTC
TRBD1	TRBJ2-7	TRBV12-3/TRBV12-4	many	CASSLGTGRHDEQYF	TGTGCCAGCAGCCTCGGGACAGGGAGGCACGACGAGCAGTACTTC
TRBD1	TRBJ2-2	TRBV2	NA	CASSVGYRGTGELFF	TGTGCCAGCAGTGTTGGCTACAGGGGCACCGGGGAGCTGTTTTTT
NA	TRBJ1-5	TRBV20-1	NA	CSARRDPEGPQHF	TGCAGTGCTAGGAGGGACCCAGAGGGGCCCCAGCATTTT
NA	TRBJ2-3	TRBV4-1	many	CASSQVSKTDTQYF	TGCGCCAGCAGCCAAGTGTCGAAGACAGATACGCAGTATTTT
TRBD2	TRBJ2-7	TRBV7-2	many	CASSPRLAGSYEQYF	TGTGCCAGCAGCCCTAGACTAGCGGGATCCTACGAGCAGTACTTC
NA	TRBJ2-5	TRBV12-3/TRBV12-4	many	CASSIGGLQETQYF	TGTGCCAGCAGTATCGGGGGGCTGCAAGAGACCCAGTACTTC
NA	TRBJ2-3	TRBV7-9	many	CASSGDTDTQYF	TGTGCCAGCAGCGGGGACACAGATACGCAGTATTTT
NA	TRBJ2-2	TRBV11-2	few	CASSSSGTAGGELFF	TGTGCCAGCAGCTCCTCCGGGACCGCCGGCGGGGAGCTGTTTTTT
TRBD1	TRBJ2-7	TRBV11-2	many	CASSMRQGETYEQYF	TGTGCCAGCAGCATGAGACAGGGTGAGACCTACGAGCAGTACTTC
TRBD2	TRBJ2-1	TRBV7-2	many	CASSLVPGGQYNEQFF	TGTGCCAGCAGCTTAGTCCCGGGGGGGCAGTACAATGAGCAGTTCTTC
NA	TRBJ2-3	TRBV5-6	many	CASSWGGPATTTTDTQYF	TGTGCCAGCAGCTGGGGGGGCCCGGCTACTACAACCACAGATACGCAGTATTTT
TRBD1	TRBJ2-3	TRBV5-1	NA	CASRPRTGASTDPQYF	TGCGCCAGCAGGCCCCGGACAGGAGCTAGCACAGATCCGCAGTATTTT
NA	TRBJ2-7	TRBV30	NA	CAWGGPYEQYF	TGTGCCTGGGGGGGACCCTACGAGCAGTACTTC
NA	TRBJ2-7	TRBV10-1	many	CASSHGATPPYEQYF	TGCGCCAGCAGTCACGGTGCGACGCCCCCCTACGAGCAGTACTTC
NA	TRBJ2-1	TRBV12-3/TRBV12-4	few	CASSKSHNEQFF	TGTGCCAGCAGCAAAAGCCACAATGAGCAGTTCTTC
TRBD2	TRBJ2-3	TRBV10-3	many	CAISGAGGNTDTQYF	TGTGCCATCAGTGGAGCGGGAGGGAACACAGATACGCAGTATTTT
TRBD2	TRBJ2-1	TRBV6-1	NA	CASRVGDSSGSSYNEQFF	TGTGCCAGCAGGGTTGGGGATTCTAGCGGGAGCTCCTACAATGAGCAGTTCTTC
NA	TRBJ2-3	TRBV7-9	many	CASSSGQTETDTQYF	TGTGCCAGCAGCTCGGGACAAACCGAAACAGATACGCAGTATTTT
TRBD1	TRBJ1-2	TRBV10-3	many	CAISRDSGGYTF	TGTGCCATCAGTCGGGACAGCGGCGGCTACACCTTC
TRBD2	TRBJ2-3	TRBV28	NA	CASLGGGASTDTQYF	TGTGCCAGCCTTGGCGGGGGAGCGAGCACAGATACGCAGTATTTT
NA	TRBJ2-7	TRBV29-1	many	CSVEEGPPYEQYF	TGCAGCGTTGAAGAGGGGCCGCCGTACGAGCAGTACTTC
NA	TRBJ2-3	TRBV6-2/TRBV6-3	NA	CASSPDTTDTQYF	TGTGCCAGCAGCCCCGACACCACAGATACGCAGTATTTT
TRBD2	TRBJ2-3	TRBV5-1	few	CASSPTMRLARADTDTQYF	TGCGCCAGCAGCCCAACGATGCGACTAGCGCGTGCGGACACAGATACGCAGTATTTT
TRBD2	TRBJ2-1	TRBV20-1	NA	CSARRTSGMHNEQFF	TGCAGTGCTAGAAGGACTAGCGGGATGCACAATGAGCAGTTCTTC
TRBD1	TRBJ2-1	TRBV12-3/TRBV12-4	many	CASSKTGGEQFF	TGTGCCAGCAGTAAAACAGGGGGTGAGCAGTTCTTC
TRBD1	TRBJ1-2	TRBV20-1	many	CSARVPGGTGGPVINYGYTF	TGCAGTGCTAGAGTGCCGGGCGGGACAGGGGGACCTGTAATCAACTATGGCTACACCTTC
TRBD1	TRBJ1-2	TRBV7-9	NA	CASSMLQGGYGYTF	TGTGCCAGCAGCATGCTACAGGGGGGCTATGGCTACACCTTC
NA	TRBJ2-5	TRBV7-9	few	CASSFLRDNQETQYF	TGTGCCAGCAGCTTTCTCCGGGACAACCAAGAGACCCAGTACTTC
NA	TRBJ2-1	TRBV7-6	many	CASSLVQGGYNEQFF	TGTGCCAGCAGCTTAGTGCAGGGGGGCTACAATGAGCAGTTCTTC
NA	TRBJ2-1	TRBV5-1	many	CASSFGSRDNEQFF	TGCGCCAGCAGCTTTGGGTCCCGGGACAATGAGCAGTTCTTC